Listed here are 25 T cell receptor beta chains from one sample, sequenced in a study of blood T cell repertoires in COVID-19. Measured with immunoSEQ multiplex PCR; TCRdb has only the in-frame clones, and not every one. This sample has fewer than 200,000 clones, with more than 75% found just once. Material: peripheral blood. These receptors were obtained from a man between 18 and 29 years old with COVID-19, enrolled during active disease.

J is TRBJ2-7 and V is TRBV6-5; D is unresolved. CDR3 size: 12 residues. V gave up 4 bases and J gave up 6 bases, with 10 bases separating them. Germline V gene data show CDR1 as MNHEY and CDR2 as SVGAGI. The DNA for the CDR3 is TGTGCCAGCAGTTTCTCGGGCTCCGAGCAGTACTTC. This gives the protein CASSFSGSEQYF.

V and J are TRBV3-1 (or the pseudogene TRBV3-2) and TRBJ2-2; the match to TRBD2 covers 11 bases. Germline loops: CDR1 LGHDT, CDR2 YNNKEL (reference sequence). Trimming took 3 bases from V and 7 from J; bases not matched to a gene: 7. CDR3 length: 16 residues. This CDR3 reads CASSHVAGGPGGELFF. DNA of the CDR3: TGTGCCAGCAGCCACGTAGCGGGAGGGCCTGGCGGGGAGCTGTTTTTT.

The chain has TRBV15 and TRBJ1-1; D not certain. Per germline, CDR1 LNHNV and CDR2 YYDKDF (reference sequence). This CDR3 has 14 residues. V gave up 0 bases and J gave up 10 bases, with 15 bases separating them. In nucleotides, the CDR3 is TGTGCCACCAGCAGAGATTCGGGAGGGTGGAGAGCTTTCTTT. It yields the protein CATSRDSGGWRAFF.

The chain is built from TRBV5-6 and TRBJ1-2, with unresolved D. Trimming took off 3 bases at V and 4 bases at J, with 13 bases between the two ends. CDR3 size: 14 residues. Germline assignment: CDR1 SGHDT and CDR2 YYEEEE. The CDR3 loop is CASSSGTVGYGYTF. DNA for the CDR3: TGTGCCAGCAGCTCGGGAACGGTGGGCTATGGCTACACCTTC.

CDR3 residues: CASRGLADGSYEQYF. The CDR3 DNA reads as TGTGCCAGTAGAGGGCTAGCGGACGGCTCCTACGAGCAGTACTTC. The chain links TRBV19 to TRBJ2-7, with 7 bases aligning to TRBD2. After removal of 6 bases from V and 0 bases from J, the junction contained 8 bases not matched to a gene. This CDR3 comprises 15 residues. The germline V gene has CDR1 LNHDA and CDR2 SQIVND (reference sequence).

V and J are TRBV5-8 and TRBJ2-7; the D gene is possibly TRBD1 (6 bases). Germline V CDR1 and CDR2: SGHTS, YDEGEE. CDR3 length: 15 amino acids. V lost 2 bases and J lost 0, with 12 bases in between. The chain's CDR3 is CASSFTGTISYEQYF. The CDR3 DNA reads as TGTGCCAGCAGCTTTACAGGGACAATCTCCTACGAGCAGTACTTC.

CDR3 protein: CASSLRRTSGSLSLYNEQFF. CDR3 bases: TGTGCCAGCAGCTTACGACGGACTAGCGGGAGTCTTTCCCTATACAATGAGCAGTTCTTC. The chain has TRBV7-8 and TRBJ2-1, with 13 nucleotides matching TRBD2. After removal of 2 bases from V and 4 bases from J, the junction contained 14 bases not matched to a gene. There are 20 residues in the CDR3. Germline V gene data show CDR1 as SGHVS and CDR2 as FQNEAQ.

The chain joins TRBV2 to TRBJ1-1; unclear D gene. The CDR3 extends over 11 amino acids. V dropped 7 bases and J dropped 6 bases, with 9 bases sitting between them. Germline CDR1 and CDR2: SNHLY and FYNNEI. Written as DNA, the CDR3 is TGTGCCAGCAATGAGTATCCTGAAGCTTTCTTT. Translation: CASNEYPEAFF.

The DNA for the CDR3 is TGTGCCAGCAGTGACTCGGCTGGTTCTAGGAATGAGCAGTTCTTC. It is translated as CASSDSAGSRNEQFF. The chain links TRBV6-4 to TRBJ2-1; no firm D call. The CDR3 length is 15 residues. CDR1 MRHNA and CDR2 SNTAGT come from the germline V gene. V was pared by 0 bases and J by 7 bases, with 13 bases between.

This chain uses TRBV4-3 with TRBJ2-2; TRBD1 matches at 9 bases. V lost 4 bases, J lost 3 bases, and 3 bases stayed unmatched. Germline CDR1 LGHNA, CDR2 YSLEER. The CDR3 is made up of 15 amino acids. The DNA of the CDR3 is TGCGCCAGCAGCCGGACAGGGGACGACACCGGGGAGCTGTTTTTT. Translation: CASSRTGDDTGELFF.

This clone was detected once. CDR3 sequence: CASSFLLDEQFF. For the CDR3, the DNA is TGTGCCAGCAGTTTTCTGTTAGATGAGCAGTTCTTC. The chain combines TRBV28 with TRBJ2-1, with D uncertain. CDR1 and CDR2 from the germline V gene are MDHEN and SYDVKM. This CDR3 contains 12 residues. V was cut by 3 bases and J by 8 bases, with 8 bases left in between.

The V gene is TRBV30, the J gene TRBJ1-1; D is possibly TRBD1 (5 bases). CDR3 length: 12 residues. V was clipped by 5 bases and J by 2 bases, with 9 bases between them. CDR1 and CDR2 from the germline V gene are GTSNPN and SVGIG (reference sequence). This chain's CDR3 is CAWGQLNTEAFF. The CDR3 DNA sequence: TGTGCCTGGGGACAACTAAACACTGAAGCTTTCTTT.

The sample holds one count of this clone. At one boundary the junction diverges from the germline segment, which might be a read error. The J gene is TRBJ1-1, the V gene TRBV6-1; the D gene is possibly TRBD1 (5 bases). CDR3 size: 16 residues. Per germline, CDR1 MNHNS and CDR2 SASEGT. Written as DNA, the CDR3 is TGTGCCAGCAGCGAAGGCCAGGATGGGGGGGGGAATGAAGCTTTCTTT. It specifies CASSEGQDGGGNEAFF.

This clone was detected once. This chain's CDR3 is CASSYPGTGSEAFF. The CDR3 nucleotides read TGTGCCAGCAGCTACCCAGGGACAGGGAGTGAAGCTTTCTTT. V is TRBV7-9 and J is TRBJ1-1; 9 nucleotides align to TRBD1. J gave up 7 bases and V 4 bases, and 7 bases lay outside the gene matches. This CDR3 has 14 residues. Germline CDR1 is SEHNR and CDR2 is FQNEAQ (reference sequence).

The genes are TRBV2 and TRBJ1-1; perhaps TRBD1 as D (5 bases). The length of the CDR3 is 14 residues. The germline CDR1 and CDR2 sequences are SNHLY and FYNNEI. V was pared by 3 bases and J by 1 base, with 9 bases between. CDR3 loop: CASSEQGPNTEAFF. The DNA of the CDR3 is TGTGCCAGCAGTGAGCAGGGTCCGAACACTGAAGCTTTCTTT.

This chain links TRBV2 with TRBJ2-5; no clear D. Germline loops: CDR1 SNHLY, CDR2 FYNNEI. The CDR3 covers 11 residues. V was trimmed by 5 bases and J by 5 bases, leaving 6 bases between them. The DNA for the CDR3 is TGTGCCAGCAGTTTACGGGAGACCCAGTACTTC. Its translation: CASSLRETQYF.

Concerning this clone: A junction boundary mismatches the germline segment, possibly from a read error. J is TRBJ1-4 and V is TRBV6-6; 10 bases align to TRBD1. The CDR3 is 18 residues long. Germline V gives CDR1 MNHNY, CDR2 SVGAGI (reference sequence). The CDR3 nucleotides are TGTGCCAGCAGTCCCTTGGGACAGGGGAAACCAACTAATGAAAAACTGCTTTTT. This gives the protein CASSPLGQGKPTNEKLLF.

The chain has TRBV5-1 and TRBJ2-1; 9 positions match TRBD1. CDR3 length: 15 amino acids. From germline, CDR1 is SGHRS and CDR2 YFSETQ. V lost 3 bases to trimming and J lost 7 bases; unmatched junction nucleotides: 8. The CDR3 nucleotides are TGCGCCAGCAGCTCGGGACAGGGCCCACGAAATGAGCAGTTCTTC. Translation gives CASSSGQGPRNEQFF. The variable domain in full, completed from reference TRBV5-1 and TRBJ2-1, reads KAGVTQTPRYLIKTRGQQVTLSCSPISGHRSVSWYQQTPGQGLQFLFEYFSETQRNKGNFPGRFSGRQFSNSRSEMNVSTLELGDSALYLCASSSGQGPRNEQFFGPGTRLTVL.

The chain combines TRBV12-3 or TRBV12-4 with TRBJ1-1, with D uncertain. There are 13 residues in the CDR3. Trimming removed 6 bases at V and 6 bases at J, with 14 bases between. CDR3 region: CASSQRREAEAFF. CDR3 nucleotide sequence: TGTGCCAGCAGCCAGCGGAGGGAGGCTGAAGCTTTCTTT.

The chain uses TRBV19 and TRBJ2-7; 8 bases are a match to TRBD2. Per germline, CDR1 LNHDA and CDR2 SQIVND (reference sequence). This CDR3 spans 14 amino acids. Germline trimming cut 5 bases from V and 6 bases from J; bases unmatched to any gene: 9. The CDR3 sequence is CASSLREGPSEQYF. The CDR3, as DNA: TGTGCCAGTAGTCTACGGGAGGGCCCCAGCGAGCAGTACTTC.

The rearrangement joins TRBV7-8 to TRBJ1-1; D gene uncertain. The germline V gene encodes CDR1 SGHVS and CDR2 FQNEAQ. The CDR3 has 13 amino acids. The V end lost 2 bases, the J end lost 7 bases, and 11 bases lay between the germline ends. CDR3 protein: CASSLYVGSEAFF. CDR3 nucleotides: TGTGCCAGCAGCTTATATGTGGGCAGTGAAGCTTTCTTT.

The table lists this clone with a few counts. The chain combines TRBV29-1 with TRBJ1-1; a weak D match, TRBD1 (5 bases). Germline V gives CDR1 SQVTM, CDR2 ANQGSEA. Trimming removed 4 bases from V and 7 bases from J, with 13 bases in between. The CDR3 is 12 amino acids. Here the CDR3 DNA reads TGCAGCGTTGCCAGTTGGGGCGGTGAAGCTTTCTTT. Amino acid sequence: CSVASWGGEAFF. The full variable domain, rest sourced from reference TRBV29-1 and TRBJ1-1, is SAVISQKPSRDICQRGTSLTIQCQVDSQVTMMFWYRQQPGQSLTLIATANQGSEATYESGFVIDKFPISRPNLTFSTLTVSNMSPEDSSIYLCSVASWGGEAFFGQGTRLTVV.

This CDR3 is CASRRTSGKDNEQFF. As DNA, the CDR3 is TGTGCCAGCAGACGGACTAGCGGGAAAGACAATGAGCAGTTCTTC. The chain recombines TRBV2 with TRBJ2-1, with 12 bases lining up with TRBD2. After removal of 6 bases from V and 5 bases from J, the junction contained 5 bases not matched to a gene. The CDR3 length is 15 residues. Germline V gives CDR1 SNHLY, CDR2 FYNNEI.

The V gene is TRBV30, the J gene TRBJ2-7; 11 bases match TRBD2. The germline gives CDR1 GTSNPN, CDR2 SVGIG (reference sequence). The CDR3 runs to 14 residues. Unmatched junction bases numbered 9, after V lost 7 bases and J lost 4 bases. The CDR3 nucleotides read TGTGCCTCGATAGCGGGAGGGCCCTCGTACGAGCAGTACTTC. Its protein product is CASIAGGPSYEQYF. The variable domain in full, completed from reference TRBV30 and TRBJ2-7, reads SQTIHQWPATLVQPVGSPLSLECTVEGTSNPNLYWYRQAAGRGLQLLFYSVGIGQISSEVPQNLSASRPQDRQFILSSKKLLLSDSGFYLCASIAGGPSYEQYFGPGTRLTVT.

V usage is TRBV5-8 and J usage is TRBJ2-5; 8 nucleotides match TRBD2. J gave up 2 bases and V 2 bases, and 2 bases lay outside the gene matches. This CDR3 is built from 14 residues. Germline values: CDR1 SGHTS, CDR2 YDEGEE. The DNA of the CDR3 is TGTGCCAGCAGCTTATTAGCGGGGCAAGAGACCCAGTACTTC. It specifies CASSLLAGQETQYF.